One sample yielded the 28 T cell receptor beta chains listed below, sequenced in a study of cytomegalovirus exposure and HLA in healthy donors (dated 2017 in TCRdb). Receptor amplification or capture employed the immunoSEQ multiplex PCR assay. For the multiplex PCR, a mixture combining 60 forward primers for TCR Vbeta segments and 13 reverse primers for TCR Jbeta segments was used. The table was pulled from immuneACCESS by TCRdb, which kept in-frame rearrangements only. Such tables lose some clones; where checked, under half of the loss comes from unresolved V genes, and the rest has no known cause. The sample yields under 150,000 clones; 70% to 85% were counted once. The top ten constitute roughly 1.8% of the sample. Sequenced input: PBMCs. These receptors came from a man between 18 and 35 years old in good health and CMV-seronegative.

The rearrangement joins TRBV10-2 to TRBJ1-1, with 9 bases fitting TRBD1. CDR1 is WSHSY, CDR2 SAAADI, per germline. Germline trimming cut 3 bases from V and 11 bases from J; bases unmatched to any gene: 10. The length of the CDR3 is 14 residues. The CDR3 DNA sequence: TGCGCCAGCAGTGAACCGTTACAGGGGGCTGGGGCTTTCTTT. Translation gives CASSEPLQGAGAFF.

J is TRBJ1-3 and V is TRBV2; the D is unclear. Germline CDR1 and CDR2: SNHLY and FYNNEI. V was trimmed by 1 base and J by 0 bases, leaving 4 bases between them. The CDR3 extends over 14 amino acids. CDR3 coding DNA: TGTGCCAGCAGTGAAGGCAGCTCTGGAAACACCATATATTTT. Translating gives CASSEGSSGNTIYF.

The chain joins TRBV5-1 to TRBJ1-1; tentatively, D is TRBD1 (5 bases). Trimming took 0 bases from V and 1 from J, leaving 10 bases between them. The CDR3 has 15 amino acids. The germline CDR1 and CDR2 sequences are SGHRS and YFSETQ. CDR3 loop: CASSLAQARNTEAFF. In nucleotides, the CDR3 is TGCGCCAGCAGCTTGGCACAGGCGAGGAACACTGAAGCTTTCTTT.

This clone showed up just a few times. The rearrangement joins TRBV11-3 to TRBJ1-1, with D uncertain. V lost 3 bases and J lost 1, with 6 bases in between. Germline lookup yields CDR1 SGHNT and CDR2 YENEEA. The CDR3 consists of 13 residues. The CDR3 sequence: CASSFEGNTEAFF. Here the CDR3 DNA reads TGTGCCAGCAGCTTTGAGGGGAACACTGAAGCTTTCTTT.

The J gene is TRBJ1-5, the V gene TRBV2, with TRBD1 as a possible D gene (5 bases). V dropped 6 bases and J dropped 4 bases, with 16 bases sitting between them. There are 15 residues in the CDR3. Germline CDR1 SNHLY, CDR2 FYNNEI. CDR3 sequence reads: CASRGEAGRNQPQHF. In DNA form, the CDR3 reads TGTGCCAGCAGAGGAGAGGCAGGGCGAAATCAGCCCCAGCATTTT.

DNA for the CDR3: TGTGCCAGCACGGAGTTGATGAACACTGAAGCTTTCTTT. Protein product: CASTELMNTEAFF. This chain joins TRBV6-1 and TRBJ1-1; D is ambiguous. The CDR3 runs to 13 residues. Germline-derived CDR1 and CDR2 are MNHNS and SASEGT. Trimming stripped 7 bases from V and 0 bases from J, with 9 bases between.

The chain carries TRBV5-1 and TRBJ2-7; D possibly corresponds to TRBD1 (6 bases). Trimming took off 2 bases at V and 2 bases at J, with 14 bases between the two ends. This CDR3 region has 15 residues. The germline V gene has CDR1 SGHRS and CDR2 YFSETQ. The CDR3 DNA follows: TGCGCCAGCAGCTTAACAGGGAGAGGAGCCTACGAGCAGTACTTC. It is translated as CASSLTGRGAYEQYF.

The chain joins TRBV29-1 to TRBJ2-1; no reliable D call. Per the germline V gene, CDR1 is SQVTM and CDR2 is ANQGSEA. Trimming took 1 base from V and 9 from J, leaving 4 bases between them. This CDR3 has 10 amino acids. CDR3 sequence (DNA): TGCAGCGTTGAAGTCCGTGAGCAGTTCTTC. It encodes CSVEVREQFF.

The chain is built from TRBV5-1 and TRBJ2-3; D possibly corresponds to TRBD1 (6 bases). V lost 4 bases to trimming and J lost 2 bases, with 11 bases between them. Germline loops: CDR1 SGHRS, CDR2 YFSETQ. CDR3 size: 14 residues. The CDR3 region is CASSTDSYTDTQYF. CDR3 in DNA: TGCGCCAGCAGCACGGACAGTTACACAGATACGCAGTATTTT.

This chain links TRBV5-4 with TRBJ1-4; 9 positions agree with TRBD1. V shed 0 bases and J 5 bases; nucleotides not matched to a gene: 2. Germline lookup yields CDR1 SGHNT and CDR2 YYREEE (reference sequence). The CDR3 covers 15 residues. CDR3 DNA sequence: TGTGCCAGCAGCTTGGGCGGACAGGGGAATGAAAAACTGTTTTTT. Its protein is CASSLGGQGNEKLFF. Variable domain in full (rest from reference TRBV5-4 and TRBJ1-4): ETGVTQSPTHLIKTRGQQVTLRCSSQSGHNTVSWYQQALGQGPQFIFQYYREEENGRGNFPPRFSGLQFPNYSSELNVNALELDDSALYLCASSLGGQGNEKLFFGSGTQLSVL.

The V gene is TRBV28, the J gene TRBJ1-1, with D tentatively TRBD1 (5 bases). V lost 4 bases to trimming and J lost 1 base, with 7 bases between them. The CDR3 length is 13 residues. Germline CDR1 is MDHEN and CDR2 is SYDVKM. CDR3 sequence reads: CASSSQGNTEAFF. The CDR3 DNA sequence: TGTGCCAGCAGTTCTCAGGGGAACACTGAAGCTTTCTTT.

The rearrangement links TRBV5-4 to TRBJ1-2, with 9 bases fitting TRBD1. Trimming at V came to 3 bases and at J to 5 bases, leaving 17 bases not matched to a gene. CDR3 length: 18 amino acids. Germline V CDR1 and CDR2: SGHNT, YYREEE (reference sequence). CDR3 nucleotides: TGTGCCAGCAGCTCCCCGGAACCTAACAGGGGGCGGTGGTATGGCTACACCTTC. It encodes CASSSPEPNRGRWYGYTF. Drawing the rest from reference TRBV5-4 and TRBJ1-2, the complete variable domain is ETGVTQSPTHLIKTRGQQVTLRCSSQSGHNTVSWYQQALGQGPQFIFQYYREEENGRGNFPPRFSGLQFPNYSSELNVNALELDDSALYLCASSSPEPNRGRWYGYTFGSGTRLTVV.

This chain links TRBV5-8 with TRBJ2-1, with D tentatively TRBD1 (5 bases). V lost 0 bases, J lost 6 bases, and 22 bases lay in between. Germline V gene sequence: CDR1 SGHTS, CDR2 YDEGEE. This CDR3 spans 18 amino acids. The CDR3 loop reads CASSLGGAGPDLLNEQFF. CDR3 DNA: TGTGCCAGCAGCTTGGGTGGGGCTGGGCCTGACCTACTCAATGAGCAGTTCTTC.

This clone showed up just a few times. The V call is TRBV19, the J call TRBJ1-1, with D hard to call. The V end lost 1 base, the J end lost 11 bases, and 11 bases lay between the germline ends. CDR1 and CDR2 from the germline V gene are LNHDA and SQIVND (reference sequence). The CDR3 is made up of 12 amino acids. The DNA for the CDR3 is TGTGCCAGTAGTATAGGAGCTTCTTTCGCTTTCTTT. Translation gives CASSIGASFAFF.

The chain combines TRBV27 with TRBJ2-5; a possible D gene is TRBD1 (6 bases). The J call may not be correct, given that the DNA end is closer to TRBJ2-7. Germline V gives CDR1 MNHEY, CDR2 SMNVEV (reference sequence). The CDR3 has 14 residues. CDR3 sequence (DNA): TGTGCCAGCAGTCTCAGGGGACAAGAGGACGAGCAGTACTTC. Its translation is CASSLRGQEDEQYF.

V and J are TRBV11-3 and TRBJ1-6, with D maybe TRBD1 (5 bases). The CDR3 extends over 17 amino acids. The germline gives CDR1 SGHNT, CDR2 YENEEA. The V end lost 2 bases, the J end lost 3 bases, and 14 bases lay between the germline ends. CDR3 sequence (DNA): TGTGCCAGCAGCTTACCCCGCGTAGGGGACTATAATTCACCCCTCCACTTT. The encoded protein is CASSLPRVGDYNSPLHF.

This rearrangement joins TRBV10-3 to TRBJ1-5; 8 bases align to TRBD1. The CDR3 is made up of 16 amino acids. V gave up 0 bases and J gave up 5 bases; unmatched junction bases: 6. CDR1 is ENHRY and CDR2 is SYGVKD in the germline V gene. The CDR3 DNA sequence: TGTGCCATCAGTGAGTCCGAGACAGGGGTGCATCAGCCCCAGCATTTT. Its translation: CAISESETGVHQPQHF.

The rearrangement uses TRBV6-6 and TRBJ1-2, with D possibly matching TRBD1 (6 bases). The germline CDR1 and CDR2 sequences are MNHNY and SVGAGI (reference sequence). This CDR3 contains 14 residues. V was shortened by 7 bases and J by 6 bases, with 18 bases between the two germline ends. CDR3 amino acids: CASNSAQGSDGYTF. In DNA, the CDR3 is TGTGCCAGCAATTCAGCCCAGGGGTCTGATGGCTACACCTTC.

The V and J genes are TRBV29-1 and TRBJ1-1, with 7 positions matching TRBD1. V was clipped by 2 bases and J by 5 bases; unmatched bases: 2. The CDR3 spans 12 residues. Looked up from germline, CDR1 is SQVTM and CDR2 is ANQGSEA. Here the CDR3 reads CSVERGQTEAFF. The CDR3, as DNA: TGCAGCGTTGAAAGGGGGCAAACTGAAGCTTTCTTT.

This chain links TRBV5-1 with TRBJ2-1, with TRBD2 identical over 10 bases. Germline CDR1 reads SGHRS; CDR2 reads YFSETQ. This CDR3 comprises 14 residues. Trimming cost V 5 bases and J 8 bases; bases outside gene matches: 7. CDR3 nucleotide sequence: TGCGCCAGCAGGGCCACTAGCGGGGTCGATGAGCAGTTCTTC. Residues: CASRATSGVDEQFF.

This chain links TRBV9 with TRBJ2-5; no definite D call. The CDR3 loop spans 14 amino acids. V lost 0 bases to trimming and J lost 0 bases, with 6 bases between them. Germline values: CDR1 SGDLS, CDR2 YYNGEE. The CDR3 DNA follows: TGTGCCAGCAGCGTAGGAGACAACCAAGAGACCCAGTACTTC. Residues: CASSVGDNQETQYF.

The rearrangement joins TRBV6-1 to TRBJ2-7, with D perhaps matching TRBD1 (5 bases). V lost 6 bases and J 2 bases, leaving 17 bases between the germline ends. The CDR3 runs to 15 residues. The germline CDR1 and CDR2 sequences are MNHNS and SASEGT. The CDR3 sequence is CASRVDSSPAYEQYF. DNA for the CDR3: TGTGCCAGCAGGGTCGACAGTTCTCCAGCCTACGAGCAGTACTTC.

This sequence joins TRBV18 and TRBJ2-7, with 9 bases identical to TRBD1. Trimming at V came to 5 bases and at J to 6 bases, leaving 2 bases not matched to a gene. Germline loops: CDR1 KGHSH, CDR2 LQKENI. The CDR3 length is 12 residues. The CDR3 spells CASSSGQGEQYF. As DNA, the CDR3 is TGTGCCAGCTCATCGGGACAGGGCGAGCAGTACTTC.

The V gene is TRBV4-3, the J gene TRBJ2-3, with 7 bases identical to TRBD1. This CDR3 contains 15 residues. CDR1 and CDR2 (germline): LGHNA, YSLEER. V was clipped by 6 bases and J by 4 bases; unmatched bases: 10. CDR3 DNA sequence: TGCGCCAGCAGTACCGACAGGGTGGGGGCAGATACGCAGTATTTT. Translation gives CASSTDRVGADTQYF.

J is TRBJ1-2 and V is TRBV12-5; 7 bases are a match to TRBD1. Germline CDR1 is LGHNT and CDR2 is FRNRAP. Trimming removed 2 bases from V and 4 bases from J; junction bases left unmatched: 22. This CDR3 has 20 residues. The CDR3 nucleotides are TGTGCTAGTGGTTTGATGTACGTGAGACAGGGATACTTTCCACTCTATGGCTACACCTTC. Protein product: CASGLMYVRQGYFPLYGYTF. Complete variable domain (other parts from reference TRBV12-5 and TRBJ1-2): DARVTQTPRHKVTEMGQEVTMRCQPILGHNTVFWYRQTMMQGLELLAYFRNRAPLDDSGMPKDRFSAEMPDATLATLKIQPSEPRDSAVYFCASGLMYVRQGYFPLYGYTFGSGTRLTVV.

The chain uses TRBV5-1 and TRBJ2-5, with TRBD1 identical over 7 bases. Germline V gene data show CDR1 as SGHRS and CDR2 as YFSETQ. V lost 2 bases, J lost 7 bases, and 8 bases stayed unmatched. CDR3 length: 14 amino acids. The CDR3 sequence: CASSFAGGPWTQYF. In DNA form, the CDR3 reads TGCGCCAGCAGCTTTGCAGGGGGACCTTGGACCCAGTACTTC.

The J gene is TRBJ1-2, the V gene TRBV6-4, with D possibly matching TRBD1 (5 bases). The CDR3 is made up of 15 amino acids. The V end was cut by 2 bases, the J end by 6 bases, with 16 bases between. CDR1 and CDR2 from the germline V gene are MRHNA and SNTAGT. Here the CDR3 reads CASSDRQIPPNGYTF. In DNA, the CDR3 is TGTGCCAGCAGTGACCGACAGATACCCCCCAATGGCTACACCTTC.

The table lists this clone with a count of one. This chain connects TRBV18 to TRBJ2-7, with 11 bases fitting TRBD2. The J segment lost 3 bases and the V segment lost 3 bases, leaving 1 base of the junction unmatched. There are 14 residues in the CDR3. CDR1 and CDR2 from the germline V gene are KGHSH and LQKENI. The CDR3 bases are TGTGCCAGCTCACCTAGCGGGGGGGACTACGAGCAGTACTTC. Encoded protein: CASSPSGGDYEQYF.